The rows below give T cell receptor beta chains drawn from one sample of a study of blood T cells in healthy people across ages. Via MiXCR, TCRdb re-called the 5' RACE reads, giving one row per CDR3 protein. Altogether about 640,000 distinct CDR3 sequences are present, about 43% being singletons, with the ten largest covering 25% to 35%. The material sequenced was blood. These receptors came from a man older than 75 in good health. CDR3s include the opening cysteine and the closing phenylalanine or tryptophan. The order of the fields is CDR3 DNA, CDR3 protein, CDR3 length, J gene, clone size, V gene, D gene. A D gene is named only where the DNA matches it firmly. The listing skips clone size in some rows; elsewhere it reads once, few, many or a size class.

DNA: TGTGCCAGCAGCGAAAAGGGGACGGGGACCCAGTACTTC
CDR3: CASSEKGTGTQYF
length: 13
J: TRBJ2-5
size: NA
V: TRBV9
D: NA

DNA: TGTGCCACCAGCAGAGAGGGAGGGAGTGATGAGCAGTACTTC
CDR3: CATSREGGSDEQYF
length: 14
J: TRBJ2-7
size: NA
V: TRBV15
D: TRBD2

DNA: TGCGCCAGCAGTGAGTCGAGCCCAGGCTCCTACAATGAGCAGTTCTTC
CDR3: CASSESSPGSYNEQFF
length: 16
J: TRBJ2-1
size: few
V: TRBV10-1
D: NA

DNA: TGTGCCAGCAGTGAAGCTTTCCGTACTGAAGCTTTCTTT
CDR3: CASSEAFRTEAFF
length: 13
J: TRBJ1-1
size: NA
V: TRBV6-1
D: NA

DNA: TGTGCCAGCAGCTTAAACACGATCTCCTATGGCTACACCTTC
CDR3: CASSLNTISYGYTF
length: 14
J: TRBJ1-2
size: NA
V: TRBV7-8
D: NA

DNA: TGTGCCAGCATGTCAGGGGGCTTGTCCTACAATGAGCAGTACTTC
CDR3: CASMSGGLSYNEQYF
length: 15
J: TRBJ2-5
size: NA
V: TRBV6-2/TRBV6-3
D: TRBD1

DNA: TGTGCCTGGAGTGTTAGGTGGGGTAATGGCTACACCTTC
CDR3: CAWSVRWGNGYTF
length: 13
J: TRBJ1-2
size: few
V: TRBV30
D: NA

DNA: TGTGCCAGCAGTAAACCCTGGGGAGCCGGGGATAATGAGCAGTTCTTC
CDR3: CASSKPWGAGDNEQFF
length: 16
J: TRBJ2-1
size: NA
V: TRBV7-8
D: NA

DNA: TGTGCCAGCAGCTTAGCTAGCGTAAGCACAGATACGCAGTATTTT
CDR3: CASSLASVSTDTQYF
length: 15
J: TRBJ2-3
size: NA
V: TRBV7-9
D: NA

DNA: TGTGCCAGCAGTTTTTGGCGGGGGGGGGAATACGAGCAGTACTTC
CDR3: CASSFWRGGEYEQYF
length: 15
J: TRBJ2-7
size: few
V: TRBV27
D: TRBD2

DNA: TGTGCCAGCAGCTTGGGACAGGGGGTGTATACGCAGTATTTT
CDR3: CASSLGQGVYTQYF
length: 14
J: TRBJ2-3
size: NA
V: TRBV5-6
D: TRBD1

DNA: TGTGCCATCAAGGGGCTCTCAGGGGGCACTGAAGCTTTCTTT
CDR3: CAIKGLSGGTEAFF
length: 14
J: TRBJ1-1
size: NA
V: TRBV10-3
D: TRBD1

DNA: TGTGCCAGTAGTACCCCCAACAGGCTGGGTGAAAAACTGTTTTTT
CDR3: CASSTPNRLGEKLFF
length: 15
J: TRBJ1-4
size: NA
V: TRBV19
D: NA

DNA: TGTGCCAGCAGTAAAACACTACAATACGAGCAGTACTTC
CDR3: CASSKTLQYEQYF
length: 13
J: TRBJ2-7
size: few
V: TRBV2
D: NA

DNA: TGCGCCAGCAGCTTGCCGGGGGCGGAAGAGACCCAGTACTTC
CDR3: CASSLPGAEETQYF
length: 14
J: TRBJ2-5
size: few
V: TRBV5-1
D: NA

DNA: TGCGCCAGCAGCCAAGATCGCCAGAGGGCTAACTATGGCTACACCTTC
CDR3: CASSQDRQRANYGYTF
length: 16
J: TRBJ1-2
size: NA
V: TRBV4-3
D: NA

DNA: TGTGCCAGCAGTTCCGGGACTAGCGGGGGGATAGCAGATGCGCAGTATTTC
CDR3: CASSSGTSGGIADAQYF
length: 17
J: TRBJ2-3
size: NA
V: TRBV12-3/TRBV12-4
D: TRBD2

DNA: TGTGCCAGCAGCTTAGGACCCCCATTGGGAACAGACAAAGAGACCCAGTACTTC
CDR3: CASSLGPPLGTDKETQYF
length: 18
J: TRBJ2-5
size: NA
V: TRBV11-2
D: NA

DNA: TGCGCCAGCAGCGAAGGACAGGGGGCGATAGCCAAAAACATTCAGTACTTC
CDR3: CASSEGQGAIAKNIQYF
length: 17
J: TRBJ2-4
size: many
V: TRBV5-1
D: TRBD1

DNA: TGTGCCAGCAAGGGGGTAGCGGGCGTAGAGACCCAGTACTTC
CDR3: CASKGVAGVETQYF
length: 14
J: TRBJ2-5
size: NA
V: TRBV6-2/TRBV6-3
D: NA

DNA: TGTGCCAGCAGCCAAGATGGGACAGGGGGAGTCACAGATACGCAGTATTTT
CDR3: CASSQDGTGGVTDTQYF
length: 17
J: TRBJ2-3
size: few
V: TRBV4-2
D: TRBD1

DNA: TGTGCCAGCAGCCAAGCCTTCGGGAGGGGCGAGCAGTACTTC
CDR3: CASSQAFGRGEQYF
length: 14
J: TRBJ2-7
size: NA
V: TRBV3-1
D: TRBD2

DNA: TGTGCCAGCAGCCAACCGACAGGCGAGCAGTTCTTC
CDR3: CASSQPTGEQFF
length: 12
J: TRBJ2-1
size: NA
V: TRBV3-1
D: NA

DNA: TGTGCCAGCGCAGAACAGGGGGCTTCACCCCTCCACTTT
CDR3: CASAEQGASPLHF
length: 13
J: TRBJ1-6
size: NA
V: TRBV7-9
D: TRBD1

DNA: TGTGCCAGCGCAACTTCCTACGAGCAGTACTTC
CDR3: CASATSYEQYF
length: 11
J: TRBJ2-7
size: NA
V: TRBV6-2/TRBV6-3
D: NA

DNA: TGTGCCAGCAGATCAGTACCGGGATACAACACCGGGGAGCTGTTTTTT
CDR3: CASRSVPGYNTGELFF
length: 16
J: TRBJ2-2
size: NA
V: TRBV27
D: NA

DNA: TGTGCCAGCAGCCTTCAGGGGGCTTACTACGAGCAGTACTTC
CDR3: CASSLQGAYYEQYF
length: 14
J: TRBJ2-7
size: many
V: TRBV12-3/TRBV12-4
D: TRBD1

DNA: TGCAGTGCTAGAGAGGGGGCGGCTCTTGAAAAACTGTTTTTT
CDR3: CSAREGAALEKLFF
length: 14
J: TRBJ1-4
size: NA
V: TRBV20-1
D: NA

DNA: TGTGCCTGGGACCAGGGACAGCCGACTGCTTACGAGCAGTACTTC
CDR3: CAWDQGQPTAYEQYF
length: 15
J: TRBJ2-7
size: NA
V: TRBV30
D: TRBD1